The sequence of this T cell receptor (beta chain) was determined in a study of cytomegalovirus exposure and HLA in healthy donors. Study findings and constraints: The Asian-associated ancestry cluster reportedly had fewer N-insertions than the 666-donor mean in a later analysis.

The primer mix had 60 Vbeta and 13 Jbeta primers. The data were produced by immunoSEQ multiplex PCR, yet TCRdb's version contains in-frame clones alone and is incomplete. The profile covers 100,000 or so clones, with about 69% appearing a single time and around 1.3% taken by the ten largest. V was shortened by 0 bases and J by 1 base, with 6 bases between the two germline ends. The germline gives CDR1 MNHEY, CDR2 SVGAGI. This CDR3 contains 14 residues. Worth noting for this clone: Antigen: not known.

The clonotype comes from a man in his forties in good health and CMV-seronegative. The V call is TRBV6-5, the J call TRBJ1-1; no reliable D call. Sequenced: PBMCs. The CDR3 here is CASSYSAENTEAFF. The CDR3 nucleotides read TGTGCCAGCAGTTACTCAGCGGAGAACACTGAAGCTTTCTTT.